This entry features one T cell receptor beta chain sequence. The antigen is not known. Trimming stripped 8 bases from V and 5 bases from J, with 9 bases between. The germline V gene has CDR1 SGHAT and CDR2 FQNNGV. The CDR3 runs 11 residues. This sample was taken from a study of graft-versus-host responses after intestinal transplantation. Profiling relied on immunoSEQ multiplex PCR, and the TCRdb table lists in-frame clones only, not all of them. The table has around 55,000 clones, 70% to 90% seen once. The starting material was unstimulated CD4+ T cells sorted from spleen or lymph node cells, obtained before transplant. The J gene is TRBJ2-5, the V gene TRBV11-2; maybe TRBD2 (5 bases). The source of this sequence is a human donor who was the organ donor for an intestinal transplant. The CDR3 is CASREGETQYF. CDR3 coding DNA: TGTGCCAGCCGTGAGGGTGAGACCCAGTACTTC.